The 28 T cell receptor beta chains below were found in one sample sequenced in a study of blood T cells in healthy people across ages. Primers used in a second PCR of roughly 6 to 12 cycles were a sample-barcoded 5' primer and a J-beta primer mix. Each CDR3 protein gets one entry after TCRdb re-called the 5' RACE reads with MiXCR. This table holds about a million distinct CDR3 sequences, roughly two fifths found once. Sequencing input: blood. These receptors were obtained from a man aged 18 to 30 in good health.

In DNA, the CDR3 is TGTGCCAGCAGTGAATCCAGGTACGCTGAAGCTTTCTTT. Protein sequence: CASSESRYAEAFF. The rearrangement uses TRBV6-1 and TRBJ1-1; the D is unclear. The CDR3 length is 13 residues. CDR1 MNHNS and CDR2 SASEGT come from the germline V gene. Trimming pared 2 bases from V and 6 bases from J, leaving 10 bases between.

This clonotype has a handful of counts. The chain recombines TRBV3-1 with TRBJ1-4, with TRBD1 as a possible D gene (5 bases). Germline values: CDR1 LGHDT, CDR2 YNNKEL (reference sequence). The germline V and J ends were trimmed by 7 bases and 10 bases, with 19 bases remaining between them. The CDR3 has 14 amino acids. CDR3 sequence reads: CASNTQDPFGKLFF. The CDR3 DNA is TGTGCCAGCAACACACAGGACCCGTTTGGAAAACTGTTTTTT.

This clonotype has a single count. This chain uses TRBV9 with TRBJ2-3; 7 bases align to TRBD1. The V segment lost 0 bases and the J segment 5 bases; nucleotides outside the gene matches: 6. There are 15 residues in the CDR3. CDR1 is SGDLS and CDR2 is YYNGEE in the germline V gene. The CDR3 spells CASSVVGGVKDTQYF. The CDR3 nucleotides are TGTGCCAGCAGCGTAGTAGGGGGCGTAAAAGATACGCAGTATTTT.

This clonotype has more than one count but fewer than ten. V is TRBV20-1 and J is TRBJ2-7; D is ambiguous. The ends were cut back, 6 bases at V and 4 bases at J, with 19 bases in the middle. Germline V gene data show CDR1 as DFQATT and CDR2 as SNEGSKA (reference sequence). The CDR3 contains 14 residues. The CDR3 DNA follows: TGCAGTGCCCTCTCATCCGCAGTTACATACGAGCAGTACTTC. As protein: CSALSSAVTYEQYF.

This clonotype has more than one count but fewer than ten. The chain uses TRBV28 and TRBJ1-5; 8 bases are a match to TRBD1. Germline V gene sequence: CDR1 MDHEN, CDR2 SYDVKM. This CDR3 spans 16 amino acids. The V gene end was trimmed by 5 bases and the J gene end by 3 bases; junction bases not matched to a gene: 9. Written as DNA, the CDR3 is TGTGCCAGCAGTACAAGGGCAGGGGGCTTCAATCAGCCCCAGCATTTT. It yields the protein CASSTRAGGFNQPQHF.

This clonotype was seen more than once but under ten times. J is TRBJ1-2 and V is TRBV6-2 or TRBV6-3; 7 bases map to TRBD1. The CDR3 is made up of 14 amino acids. Per germline, CDR1 MNHEY and CDR2 SVGEGT. The trim removed 8 bases at V and 4 bases at J, leaving 10 bases unmatched. CDR3 sequence reads: CASGTGTVIYGYTF. The CDR3 nucleotides read TGTGCCAGCGGAACCGGGACAGTTATCTATGGCTACACCTTC.

CDR3 loop: CSARQVGTEAFF. CDR3 in DNA: TGCAGTGCCCGACAGGTGGGCACTGAAGCTTTCTTT. The chain is built from TRBV20-1 and TRBJ1-1; possible D gene TRBD1, 6 bases. This CDR3 is built from 12 residues. Germline-derived CDR1 and CDR2 are DFQATT and SNEGSKA (reference sequence). Between the trimmed V and J ends, which lost 6 bases and 4 bases, there was a span of 12 bases.

This clonotype was seen a few times. The chain has TRBV25-1 and TRBJ2-3; D not resolved. Germline CDR1 reads MGHDK; CDR2 reads SYGVNS. CDR3 length equals 12 residues. The ends were cut back, 2 bases at V and 4 bases at J, with 4 bases in the middle. CDR3 region: CASSEDPDTQYF. CDR3 in DNA: TGTGCCAGCAGTGAAGATCCAGATACGCAGTATTTT.

The J gene is TRBJ1-2, the V gene TRBV5-1; 10 bases align to TRBD1. The trim removed 0 bases at V and 7 bases at J, leaving 6 bases unmatched. CDR1 and CDR2 from the germline V gene are SGHRS and YFSETQ. This CDR3 has 15 residues. The CDR3 DNA follows: TGCGCCAGCAGCTTGGTAGGGACAGGGGAATCTGGCTACACCTTC. It yields the protein CASSLVGTGESGYTF. Supplemented by reference TRBV5-1 and TRBJ1-2, the full variable domain reads KAGVTQTPRYLIKTRGQQVTLSCSPISGHRSVSWYQQTPGQGLQFLFEYFSETQRNKGNFPGRFSGRQFSNSRSEMNVSTLELGDSALYLCASSLVGTGESGYTFGSGTRLTVV.

This chain uses TRBV4-3 with TRBJ1-2, with D hard to call. The CDR3 consists of 16 residues. Trimming cost V 0 bases and J 0 bases, with 11 bases left between them. In germline, CDR1 is LGHNA, CDR2 YSLEER. CDR3 coding DNA: TGCGCCAGCAGCCAAGATGGTGCCGGAGCTAACTATGGCTACACCTTC. The encoded protein is CASSQDGAGANYGYTF.

The chain joins TRBV10-3 to TRBJ2-5; 8 bases fit TRBD1. The CDR3 is 18 residues long. V gave up 3 bases and J gave up 5 bases; unmatched junction bases: 17. Germline CDR1 reads ENHRY; CDR2 reads SYGVKD. In DNA form, the CDR3 reads TGTGCCATCAGTGACCCGTCGGGGTTCACAGGGGGTACCGAGACCCAGTACTTC. Protein: CAISDPSGFTGGTETQYF.

V is TRBV4-3 and J is TRBJ2-1; D is perhaps TRBD2 (5 bases). The DNA matches TRBJ2-7 better at its end, which makes the J call doubtful. CDR1 and CDR2 from the germline V gene are LGHNA and YSLEER. The CDR3 extends over 15 amino acids. CDR3: CASSQQRPLYNEQYF. As DNA, the CDR3 is TGCGCCAGCAGCCAACAGCGGCCCCTGTACAATGAGCAGTACTTC.

This chain joins TRBV5-6 and TRBJ1-1; TRBD1 is a possible D gene (5 bases). The germline gives CDR1 SGHDT, CDR2 YYEEEE. The CDR3 extends over 14 amino acids. V gave up 5 bases and J gave up 6 bases, with 17 bases separating them. This CDR3 is CASRPRDPTAEAFF. The CDR3, as DNA: TGTGCCAGCAGACCCCGGGACCCTACAGCTGAAGCTTTCTTT. Full variable domain (missing parts from reference TRBV5-6 and TRBJ1-1): DAGVTQSPTHLIKTRGQQVTLRCSPKSGHDTVSWYQQALGQGPQFIFQYYEEEERQRGNFPDRFSGHQFPNYSSELNVNALLLGDSALYLCASRPRDPTAEAFFGQGTRLTVV.

The chain couples TRBV11-2 to TRBJ1-5, with D hard to call. The CDR3 covers 13 residues. CDR1 and CDR2 from the germline V gene are SGHAT and FQNNGV. The ends were cut back, 2 bases at V and 7 bases at J, with 9 bases in the middle. The CDR3 reads CASSLSTQQPQHF. DNA for the CDR3: TGTGCCAGCAGCTTAAGCACCCAGCAGCCCCAGCATTTT.

The chain recombines TRBV2 with TRBJ1-2; D gene ambiguous. V lost 10 bases to trimming and J lost 0 bases, with 18 bases between them. Germline values: CDR1 SNHLY, CDR2 FYNNEI. The CDR3 consists of 15 residues. The CDR3 loop is CATQGIATPNYGYTF. The CDR3 nucleotides are TGTGCCACACAAGGGATTGCGACTCCTAACTATGGCTACACCTTC.

The V gene is TRBV5-1, the J gene TRBJ2-1; 14 positions agree with TRBD2. Germline CDR1 SGHRS, CDR2 YFSETQ. The trim removed 6 bases at V and 9 bases at J, leaving 5 bases unmatched. This CDR3 region has 14 residues. CDR3 nucleotide sequence: TGCGCCAGCAAGACTAGCGGGGGGGCCCTTGAGCAGTTCTTC. Its translation is CASKTSGGALEQFF.

V and J are TRBV7-2 and TRBJ2-3; a weak D match, TRBD2 (6 bases). CDR1 is SGHTA, CDR2 FQGNSA, per germline. V dropped 8 bases and J dropped 5 bases, with 11 bases sitting between them. The CDR3 has 12 residues. The CDR3 sequence is CASLGAGDTQYF. The CDR3 DNA is TGTGCCAGCCTTGGAGCGGGAGATACGCAGTATTTT. The variable domain in full, completed from reference TRBV7-2 and TRBJ2-3, reads GAGVSQSPSNKVTEKGKDVELRCDPISGHTALYWYRQSLGQGLEFLIYFQGNSAPDKSGLPSDRFSAERTGGSVSTLTIQRTQQEDSAVYLCASLGAGDTQYFGPGTRLTVL.

This chain joins TRBV18 and TRBJ2-1; D is perhaps TRBD1 (5 bases). V lost 1 base to trimming and J lost 5 bases, with 9 bases between them. CDR3 length equals 14 residues. CDR1 and CDR2 from the germline V gene are KGHSH and LQKENI. For the CDR3, the DNA is TGTGCCAGCTCACCACGGGTCAGGGACAATGAGCAGTTCTTC. Protein: CASSPRVRDNEQFF.

The chain couples TRBV20-1 to TRBJ1-4; D might be TRBD1 (6 bases). V lost 5 bases to trimming and J lost 3 bases, with 13 bases between them. Germline V gene data show CDR1 as DFQATT and CDR2 as SNEGSKA (reference sequence). The CDR3 spans 14 residues. The CDR3, as DNA: TGCAGTGCTCGTTGGACAGCCTCTAATGAAAAACTGTTTTTT. This codes for CSARWTASNEKLFF.

The rearrangement links TRBV27 to TRBJ1-2; D is undetermined. The germline CDR1 and CDR2 sequences are MNHEY and SMNVEV (reference sequence). The length of the CDR3 is 12 residues. Trimming pared 5 bases from V and 7 bases from J, leaving 11 bases between. For the CDR3, the DNA is TGTGCCAGCAGTGGTGTGGACGGTGGCTACACCTTC. It codes for CASSGVDGGYTF.

This clonotype has at least ten counts. The rearrangement joins TRBV20-1 to TRBJ2-4; D is perhaps TRBD1 (5 bases). The germline CDR1 and CDR2 sequences are DFQATT and SNEGSKA (reference sequence). The CDR3 has 14 residues. The V and J ends lost 5 bases and 0 bases respectively, with 11 bases between them. The CDR3 bases are TGCAGTGCTGGGGCGGCACTAGCCAAAAACATTCAGTACTTC. Its protein is CSAGAALAKNIQYF.

The chain links TRBV5-1 to TRBJ2-1, with unresolved D. Trimming took off 5 bases at V and 10 bases at J, with 13 bases between the two ends. The V gene's germline CDR1 is SGHRS and CDR2 YFSETQ. This CDR3 has 12 amino acids. The CDR3: CASRNGRAEQFF. CDR3 coding DNA: TGCGCCAGCAGAAACGGCCGAGCAGAGCAGTTCTTC.

This sequence joins TRBV5-1 and TRBJ1-4; 7 bases match TRBD1. Germline V lookup: CDR1 SGHRS, CDR2 YFSETQ. The CDR3 is 14 amino acids. The V gene end was trimmed by 4 bases and the J gene end by 6 bases; junction bases not matched to a gene: 6. CDR3 in DNA: TGCGCCAGCAGCCCGGGACAGTCGCATGAAAAACTGTTTTTT. It codes for CASSPGQSHEKLFF.

On this clonotype: A junction end diverges from the germline sequence, so it may reflect a read error. V is TRBV7-2 and J is TRBJ1-1; D is ambiguous. The CDR3 spans 14 residues. The germline V gene encodes CDR1 SGHTA and CDR2 FQGNSA. Here the CDR3 DNA reads TGTGCCAGCAGCGTAGCCCCGGCGAACACTGAAGCTTTCTTT. Its protein product is CASSVAPANTEAFF.

The J gene is TRBJ2-1, the V gene TRBV13; 15 bases are a match to TRBD2. V dropped 7 bases and J dropped 2; count of bases not matched to a gene: 9. From germline, CDR1 is PRHDT and CDR2 FYEKMQ (reference sequence). CDR3 length equals 18 residues. The CDR3 DNA follows: TGTGCCAGCAACCCGGGACTAGCGGGGGGCAGAACCTACAATGAGCAGTTCTTC. Translated: CASNPGLAGGRTYNEQFF.

The genes are TRBV20-1 and TRBJ2-5, with 9 positions matching TRBD2. Germline V gene sequence: CDR1 DFQATT, CDR2 SNEGSKA (reference sequence). V lost 0 bases to trimming and J lost 4 bases; unmatched junction nucleotides: 3. This CDR3 has 14 residues. CDR3 loop: CSARDDSGRETQYF. CDR3 nucleotides: TGCAGTGCTAGAGATGATAGCGGGAGAGAGACCCAGTACTTC.

This clonotype turned up a few times. J is TRBJ1-2 and V is TRBV7-9; D is possibly TRBD1 (5 bases). CDR3 length: 14 residues. Germline values: CDR1 SEHNR, CDR2 FQNEAQ (reference sequence). V lost 8 bases to trimming and J lost 4 bases, with 17 bases between them. The CDR3 is CASWGEDFAYGYTF. In DNA form, the CDR3 reads TGTGCCAGCTGGGGGGAAGATTTCGCCTATGGCTACACCTTC.

This sequence joins TRBV20-1 and TRBJ2-1; 9 bases fit TRBD2. CDR3 length equals 17 residues. From germline, CDR1 is DFQATT and CDR2 SNEGSKA (reference sequence). The ends lost 3 bases at V and 5 bases at J; junction bases unmatched: 14. The CDR3 is CSASSIAGAQMDNEQFF. The CDR3 region has the DNA TGCAGTGCTAGTAGCATAGCGGGGGCCCAAATGGACAATGAGCAGTTCTTC.